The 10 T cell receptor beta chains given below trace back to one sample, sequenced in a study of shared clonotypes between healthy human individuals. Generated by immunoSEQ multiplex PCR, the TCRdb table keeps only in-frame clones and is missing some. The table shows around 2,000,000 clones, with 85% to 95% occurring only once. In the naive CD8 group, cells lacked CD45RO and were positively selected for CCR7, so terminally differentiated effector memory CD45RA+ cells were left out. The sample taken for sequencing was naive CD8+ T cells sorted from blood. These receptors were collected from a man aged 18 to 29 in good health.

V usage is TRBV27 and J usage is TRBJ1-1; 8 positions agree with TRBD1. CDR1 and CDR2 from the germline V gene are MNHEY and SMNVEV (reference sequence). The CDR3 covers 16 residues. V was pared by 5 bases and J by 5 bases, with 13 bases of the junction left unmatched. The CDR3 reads CASSPSTGEIGTEAFF. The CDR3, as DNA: TGTGCCAGCAGTCCCTCGACAGGGGAGATCGGTACTGAAGCTTTCTTT.

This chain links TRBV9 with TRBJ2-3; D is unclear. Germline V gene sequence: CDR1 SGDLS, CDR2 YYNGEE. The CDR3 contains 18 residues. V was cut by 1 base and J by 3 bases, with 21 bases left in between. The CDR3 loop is CASSVTPQAALTTDTQYF. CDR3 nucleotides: TGTGCCAGCAGCGTAACCCCTCAGGCGGCCCTGACAACAGATACGCAGTATTTT.

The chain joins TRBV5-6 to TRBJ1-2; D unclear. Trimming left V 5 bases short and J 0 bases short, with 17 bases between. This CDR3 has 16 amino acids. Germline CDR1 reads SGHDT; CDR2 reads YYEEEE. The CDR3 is CASSWATGGANYGYTF. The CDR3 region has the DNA TGTGCCAGCAGTTGGGCCACCGGTGGGGCTAACTATGGCTACACCTTC. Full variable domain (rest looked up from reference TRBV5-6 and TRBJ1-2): DAGVTQSPTHLIKTRGQQVTLRCSPKSGHDTVSWYQQALGQGPQFIFQYYEEEERQRGNFPDRFSGHQFPNYSSELNVNALLLGDSALYLCASSWATGGANYGYTFGSGTRLTVV.

The CDR3 DNA sequence: TGTGCCAGCAGTTCAGGGGGCAGGGAGACCCAGTACTTC. Protein: CASSSGGRETQYF. V is TRBV6-6 and J is TRBJ2-5; 8 nucleotides agree with TRBD1. V lost 4 bases to trimming and J lost 5 bases; unmatched junction nucleotides: 3. CDR3 length: 13 amino acids. The germline V gene has CDR1 MNHNY and CDR2 SVGAGI (reference sequence).

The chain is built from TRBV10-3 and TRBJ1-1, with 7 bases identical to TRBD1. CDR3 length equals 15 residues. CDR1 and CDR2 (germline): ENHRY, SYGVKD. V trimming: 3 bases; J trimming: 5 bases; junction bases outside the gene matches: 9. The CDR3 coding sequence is TGTGCCATCAGTGATGACAGGGAAGGAATAACTGAAGCTTTCTTT. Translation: CAISDDREGITEAFF.

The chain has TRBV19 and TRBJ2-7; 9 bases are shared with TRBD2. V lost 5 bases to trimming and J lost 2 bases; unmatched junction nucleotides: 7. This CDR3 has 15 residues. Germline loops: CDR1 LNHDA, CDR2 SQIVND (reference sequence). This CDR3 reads CASSPVREGTYEQYF. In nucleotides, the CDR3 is TGTGCCAGTAGTCCCGTGCGGGAGGGCACCTACGAGCAGTACTTC. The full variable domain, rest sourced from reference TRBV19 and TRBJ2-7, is DGGITQSPKYLFRKEGQNVTLSCEQNLNHDAMYWYRQDPGQGLRLIYYSQIVNDFQKGDIAEGYSVSREKKESFPLTVTSAQKNPTAFYLCASSPVREGTYEQYFGPGTRLTVT.

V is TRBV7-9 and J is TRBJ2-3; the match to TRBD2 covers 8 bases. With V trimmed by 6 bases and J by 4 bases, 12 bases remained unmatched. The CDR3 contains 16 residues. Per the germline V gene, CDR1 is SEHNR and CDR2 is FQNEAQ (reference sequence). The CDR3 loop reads CASSAGASGGADTQYF. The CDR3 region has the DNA TGTGCCAGCAGTGCCGGGGCGAGCGGGGGAGCAGATACGCAGTATTTT.

CDR3 residues: CASSLTVTDSFGSYEQYF. CDR3 in DNA: TGTGCCAGCAGTTTAACGGTGACAGACTCGTTCGGCTCTTACGAGCAGTACTTC. The chain recombines TRBV27 with TRBJ2-7; weak D call: TRBD1 (5 bases). This CDR3 comprises 18 residues. Trimming pared 2 bases from V and 4 bases from J, leaving 24 bases between. Germline CDR1 and CDR2: MNHEY and SMNVEV (reference sequence).

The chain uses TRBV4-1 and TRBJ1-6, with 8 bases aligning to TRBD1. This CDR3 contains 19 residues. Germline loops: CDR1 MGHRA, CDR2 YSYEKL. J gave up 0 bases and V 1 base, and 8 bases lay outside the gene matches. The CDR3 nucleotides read TGCGCCAGCAGCCAAGTAAGGACAGGGCCAAGCTCCTATAATTCACCCCTCCACTTT. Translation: CASSQVRTGPSSYNSPLHF.

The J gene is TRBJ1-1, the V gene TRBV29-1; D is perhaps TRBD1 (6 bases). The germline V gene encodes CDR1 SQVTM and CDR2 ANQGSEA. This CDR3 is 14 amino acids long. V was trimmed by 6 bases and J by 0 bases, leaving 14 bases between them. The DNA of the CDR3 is TGCAGCGTGGGGGGCCTGGCGGTGAACACTGAAGCTTTCTTT. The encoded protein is CSVGGLAVNTEAFF.